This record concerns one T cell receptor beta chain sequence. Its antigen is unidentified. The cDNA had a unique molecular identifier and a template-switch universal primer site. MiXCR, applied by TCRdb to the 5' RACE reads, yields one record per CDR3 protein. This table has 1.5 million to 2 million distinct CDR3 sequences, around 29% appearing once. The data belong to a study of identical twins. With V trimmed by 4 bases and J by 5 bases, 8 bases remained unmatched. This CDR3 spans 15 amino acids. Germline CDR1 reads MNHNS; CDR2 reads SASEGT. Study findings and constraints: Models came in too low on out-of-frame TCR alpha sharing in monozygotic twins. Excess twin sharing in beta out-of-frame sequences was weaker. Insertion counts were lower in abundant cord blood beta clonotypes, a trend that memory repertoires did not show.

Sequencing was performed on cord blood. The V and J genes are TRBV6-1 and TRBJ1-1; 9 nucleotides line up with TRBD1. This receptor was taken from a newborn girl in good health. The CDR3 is CASSGGTGIATEAFF. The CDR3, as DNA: TGTGCCAGCAGTGGAGGGACAGGGATCGCGACTGAAGCTTTCTTT.